This T cell receptor beta chain was found in a study of tissue T cells after allogeneic stem cell transplantation. The sample's time point: mouse harvest day 7 after allogeneic transplant. Mouse grafts combined 10^7 T-cell-depleted bone marrow cells with 10^6 splenic CD5+ T cells. This mouse GVHD model was MHC-mismatched B6 to BALB/c, profiled day 7 or 14. Only a few counts were recorded for this clone. Genes and germline are mouse. The read halts 1 residue ahead of the CDR3 end, with the missing end drawn from the germline J gene. Germline trimming cut 5 bases from V and 3 bases from J; bases unmatched to any gene: 7. The CDR3 totals 15 residues. Looked up from germline, CDR1 is FNHDT and CDR2 is SITEND (reference sequence). The assay was immunoSEQ multiplex PCR, and TCRdb's table has in-frame clones only and misses some. Of thousands of clones in the sample, about 50% were seen once.

V and J are TRBV19 and TRBJ2-7; 11 positions match TRBD2. The TCR sequence derives from a female BALB/c mouse given C57BL/6 T cells with graft-versus-host disease after an allogeneic hematopoietic cell transplant. The material sequenced was gut tissue. The sequenced part of the CDR3 DNA is TGTGCCAGCAGGACCAACTGGGGGGGCGGCTATGAACAGTAC. Amino acids: CASRTNWGGGYEQY. The CDR3 reads in full as CASRTNWGGGYEQYF.